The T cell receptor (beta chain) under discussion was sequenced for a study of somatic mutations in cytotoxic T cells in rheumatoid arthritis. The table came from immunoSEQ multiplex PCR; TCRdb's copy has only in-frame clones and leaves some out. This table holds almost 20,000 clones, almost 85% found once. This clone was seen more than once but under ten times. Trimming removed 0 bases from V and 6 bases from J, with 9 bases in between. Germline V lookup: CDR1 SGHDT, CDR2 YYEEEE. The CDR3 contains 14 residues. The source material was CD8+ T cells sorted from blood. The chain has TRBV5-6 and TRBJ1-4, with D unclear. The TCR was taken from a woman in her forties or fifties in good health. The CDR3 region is CASSLGVGDEKLFF. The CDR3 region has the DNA TGTGCCAGCAGCTTGGGGGTCGGAGATGAAAAACTGTTTTTT.